This T cell receptor (beta chain) is drawn from a study of CD8+CD57+ T cells in acquired aplastic anemia. Study summary: Sorted CD4+ and CD8+ cells yielded DNA averaging approximately 3.5 ug.

Genomic DNA, the template, was used for profiling of the TCR beta VDJ and CDR3. TCRdb reprocessed the reads with MiXCR, giving one entry per CDR3 protein. The repertoire holds roughly 160,000 distinct CDR3 sequences, with roughly 48% as singletons. Study results and caveats: Approximately 30 was the count of CD8+ CDR3 sequences that patients shared with controls.

The CDR3 is 14 amino acids. Germline-derived CDR1 and CDR2 are SGHVS and FNYEAQ. Deletions cut 5 bases from V and 2 bases from J, with 13 bases between. Patients selected for sequencing had displayed CD8+CD57+ cell expansion by flow cytometry. This clonotype was counted ten times or more. Its antigen is as yet unknown. The chain is built from TRBV7-6 and TRBJ2-7, with a possible D match to TRBD2 (5 bases). Sequenced material: sorted CD4+, CD8+, or CD8+CD57+ T cells (not recorded which) from PBMCs. This receptor was obtained from a human donor with aplastic anemia. This CDR3 is CASSQMGVAYEQYF. Written as DNA, the CDR3 is TGTGCCAGCAGCCAAATGGGAGTCGCCTACGAGCAGTACTTC.